The table lists the clone carrying this T cell receptor (beta chain) with a few counts. Its antigen is still unknown. With a much larger clone just one base away, this may be a read error. This sample stems from a study of Graves' ophthalmopathy and Graves' hyperthyroidism. Broader study findings: For predicting ophthalmopathy progression, the model had 70.59% sensitivity and nearly 75% specificity.

Amplified TCR beta CDR3 regions were obtained using RNA transcripts as template. First-round RT-PCR used HTBI primers; second-round multiplex PCR followed. Using its own MiXCR run on the multiplex PCR reads, TCRdb lists one record per CDR3 protein. The sample contains fewer than 350,000 distinct CDR3 sequences, 15% to 20% of which appear only once. The CDR3 extends over 16 amino acids. The sample was peripheral blood. The receptor comes from an adult man with Graves' ophthalmopathy. The chain recombines TRBV12-3 or TRBV12-4 with TRBJ2-7; the match to TRBD2 covers 8 bases. The CDR3 DNA is TGTGCCAGCAGCCCTCGAGCGGGAGCCGGGTCCTACGAGCAGTCCTTC. Translated, it gives CASSPRAGAGSYEQSF.